The source of this T cell receptor beta chain is a study of blood T cell repertoires in COVID-19 (TCRdb year 2020). Turning to the overall study: The collaborator samples originated in the United States, Italy and Spain and spanned the acute and convalescent phases of COVID-19. The prospective study material was composed of cDNA or gDNA derived from T cells, B-cell-depleted T cells, or PBMCs. The dataset comprised deeply sampled blood TCRbeta repertoires from subjects exposed to, actively infected with, or recovered from COVID-19. The repertoires were released in a freely available public database meant as a resource for research on the immune response to SARS-CoV-2. Samples came from the ongoing ImmuneRACE study (first 160 participants) plus 1,254 subjects from 6 global collaborators. The sample metadata nearly always contained a de-identified subject ID, COVID-19 status, age in years and sex. HLA class I and class II types, where available, came from metadata supplied by the sample provider rather than from assay-based typing.

Collaborating institutions collected whole blood in K2EDTA tubes following their own protocols. For TCRbeta analysis, collaborators shipped samples in one of three forms: frozen whole blood, isolated PBMCs, or DNA extracted from either of those sample types. Broad study findings and their caveats: How much clinical and demographic metadata was included differed by source and by participant, and the metadata was provided uncurated.

TCRbeta CDR3 regions were amplified from genomic DNA by means of the immunoSEQ Assay, a bias-controlled multiplex PCR. The paper's data handling went like this. Nucleated cell counts per sample were estimated from amplification of reference gene primers within the assay. To quantify the absolute abundance of each unique TCRbeta CDR3 rearrangement, sequence reads were collapsed and filtered. For each sample, productive Simpson clonality was calculated by taking the square root of Simpson's diversity index across productive rearrangements. TCRdb provides this immuneACCESS table in a form limited to in-frame rearrangements. Some clones are lacking; in checked studies, under half of them reflect an unresolved V gene, and why the rest are absent is not known. Clone size and V and J calls were adopted from that table, with D and trimming inferred from the DNA. This sample gives roughly 130,000 clones in total; under 95% of them show up just once. More than 3% of the sample comes from the top ten.

The table lists this clone with a count of one. Its antigen is not yet known. It has no much larger one-base neighbor in the sample; base qualities were not kept. The specimen sequenced was peripheral blood. The receptor was isolated from a man aged 45-65 years with active COVID-19.

The DNA is TGTGCCACCAGCAGGACAGTTAATTCACCCCTCCACTTT. This sequence encodes CATSRTVNSPLHF. The sequence links TRBV15 to TRBJ1-6; D gene: possibly TRBD1, on 5 matching bases. From a lookup of the germline V gene (reference sequence), CDR1 and CDR2 are LNHNV and YYDKDF. The CDR3 covers 13 residues, taking in both the cysteine and the phenylalanine. The CDR3 DNA has 39 bases and is translated from base 1. V loses 3 bases of germline sequence and J loses 6 bases, and the interval between the two ends is 6 bases. With all but the CDR3 taken from the reference TRBV15 and TRBJ1-6 genes, the full variable domain is: DAMVIQNPRYQVTQFGKPVTLSCSQTLNHNVMYWYQQKSSQAPKLLFHYYDKDFNNEADTPDNFQSRRPNTSFCFLDIRSPGLGDTAMYLCATSRTVNSPLHFGNGTRLTVT.